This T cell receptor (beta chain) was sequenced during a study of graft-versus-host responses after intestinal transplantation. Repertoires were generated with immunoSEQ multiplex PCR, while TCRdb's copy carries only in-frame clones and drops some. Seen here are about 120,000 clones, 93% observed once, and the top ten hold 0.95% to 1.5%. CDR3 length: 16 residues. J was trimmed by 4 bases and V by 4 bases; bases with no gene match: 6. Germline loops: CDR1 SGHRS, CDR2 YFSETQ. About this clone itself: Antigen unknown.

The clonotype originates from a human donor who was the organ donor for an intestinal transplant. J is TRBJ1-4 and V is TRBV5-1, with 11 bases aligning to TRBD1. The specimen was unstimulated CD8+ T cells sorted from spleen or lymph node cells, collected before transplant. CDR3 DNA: TGCGCCAGCAGCCCGGGACAGGGGGGGATTAATGAAAAACTGTTTTTT. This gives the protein CASSPGQGGINEKLFF.